This T cell receptor (beta chain) comes out of a study of cytomegalovirus exposure and HLA in healthy donors. In germline, CDR1 is SGHRS, CDR2 YFSETQ. This CDR3 contains 15 residues. The V and J ends lost 5 bases and 1 base, in that order; junction bases with no gene match: 7. Generated by immunoSEQ multiplex PCR, the TCRdb table keeps only in-frame clones and is missing some. The profile shows 95,000 to 150,000 clones, roughly 87% of them singletons. The receptor was derived from a woman aged 18-29 years in good health and CMV-seronegative. The sample was PBMCs. The V gene is TRBV5-1, the J gene TRBJ1-1; 8 bases line up with TRBD1. CDR3 residues: CASRPAGTGNTEAFF. In DNA form, the CDR3 reads TGCGCCAGCAGGCCCGCCGGGACAGGGAACACTGAAGCTTTCTTT.